Reported below is one T cell receptor beta chain. The CDR3 spans 15 residues. With V trimmed by 4 bases and J by 5 bases, 8 bases remained unmatched. Germline V gives CDR1 SGHKS, CDR2 YYEKEE (reference sequence). The record originates from a study of blood T cell repertoires in COVID-19. Whole-study context: Donors in the United States, Italy and Spain gave samples during acute or convalescent COVID-19. Sample material is recorded as cDNA or gDNA derived from T cells, B-cell-depleted T cells, or PBMCs.

Measured with immunoSEQ multiplex PCR; TCRdb has only the in-frame clones, and not every one. The table shows about 16,000 clones, with approximately 92% occurring only once. The gene calls are TRBV5-5 and TRBJ1-4; 7 bases are shared with TRBD1. This sequence was found in a human donor with active COVID-19. The donor label of this sample is uncertain. The material sequenced was peripheral blood. In DNA form, the CDR3 reads TGTGCCAGCAGCACAGAGACAGGGTGGAATGAAAAACTGTTTTTT. It is translated as CASSTETGWNEKLFF. Together with reference TRBV5-5 and TRBJ1-4, the CDR3 gives the full variable domain: DAGVTQSPTHLIKTRGQQVTLRCSPISGHKSVSWYQQVLGQGPQFIFQYYEKEERGRGNFPDRFSARQFPNYSSELNVNALLLGDSALYLCASSTETGWNEKLFFGSGTQLSVL.